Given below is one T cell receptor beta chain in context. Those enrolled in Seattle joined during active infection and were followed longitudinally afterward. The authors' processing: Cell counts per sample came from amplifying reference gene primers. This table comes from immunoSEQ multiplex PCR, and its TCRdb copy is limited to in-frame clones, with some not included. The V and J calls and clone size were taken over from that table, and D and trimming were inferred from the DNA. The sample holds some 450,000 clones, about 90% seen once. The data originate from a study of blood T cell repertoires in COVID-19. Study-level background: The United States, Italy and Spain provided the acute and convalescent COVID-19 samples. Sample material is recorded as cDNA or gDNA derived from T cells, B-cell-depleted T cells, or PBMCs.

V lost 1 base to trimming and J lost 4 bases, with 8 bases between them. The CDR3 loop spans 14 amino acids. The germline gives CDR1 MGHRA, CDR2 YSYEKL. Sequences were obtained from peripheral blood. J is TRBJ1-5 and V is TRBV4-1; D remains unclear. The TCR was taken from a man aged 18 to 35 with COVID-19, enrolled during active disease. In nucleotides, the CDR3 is TGCGCCAGCAGCCAAGGGACTCTAAATCAGCCCCAGCATTTT. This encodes CASSQGTLNQPQHF.